The source of this T cell receptor beta chain is a study of Graves' ophthalmopathy and Graves' hyperthyroidism. General study points: Sensitivity of approximately 88% and specificity of about 77% were achieved when a 13-signature model separated ophthalmopathy from stable hyperthyroidism. Progression of ophthalmopathy was predicted by the model with about 68% sensitivity and around 72% specificity. Blood also held most thyroid clonotypes expanded above 0.001 frequency.

Points on this clonotype: The antigen is not known.

The authors amplified TCR beta CDR3 regions from RNA transcripts. Second-round multiplex PCR followed a first-round RT-PCR using HTBI primers. TCRdb analysed the multiplex PCR reads with MiXCR anew, one entry per CDR3 protein. The sample lists around 520,000 distinct CDR3 sequences, just under 40% seen once, with 3.5% to 5% in the top ten. Reliance was placed on clinical symptoms, serum thyroxine, TRAb, thyroid ultrasound and orbital computed tomography for diagnosis. Sequenced sample: peripheral blood or thyroid tissue (not recorded which). The source is an adult man with Graves' hyperthyroidism.

As DNA, the CDR3 is TGCGCCAGCAGCTTGTATTACAGCTACGAGCATTTT. Protein sequence: CASSLYYSYEHF. The chain joins TRBV5-1 to TRBJ1-5; D ambiguous. The CDR3 is 12 amino acids. The germline V gene has CDR1 SGHRS and CDR2 YFSETQ. V was pared by 1 base and J by 14 bases, with 13 bases between.